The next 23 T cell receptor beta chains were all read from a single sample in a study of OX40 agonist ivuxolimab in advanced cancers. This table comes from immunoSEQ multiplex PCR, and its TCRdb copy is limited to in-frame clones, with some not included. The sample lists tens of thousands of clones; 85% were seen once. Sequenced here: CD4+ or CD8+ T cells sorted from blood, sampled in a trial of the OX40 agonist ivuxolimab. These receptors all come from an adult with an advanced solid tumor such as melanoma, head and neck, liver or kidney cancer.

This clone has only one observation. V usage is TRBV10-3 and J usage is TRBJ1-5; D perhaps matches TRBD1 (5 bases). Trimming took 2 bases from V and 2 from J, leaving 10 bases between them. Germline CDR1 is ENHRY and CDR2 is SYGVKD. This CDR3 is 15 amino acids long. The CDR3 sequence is CAISEVRGGNQPQHF. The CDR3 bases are TGTGCCATCAGTGAGGTTAGGGGAGGCAATCAGCCCCAGCATTTT.

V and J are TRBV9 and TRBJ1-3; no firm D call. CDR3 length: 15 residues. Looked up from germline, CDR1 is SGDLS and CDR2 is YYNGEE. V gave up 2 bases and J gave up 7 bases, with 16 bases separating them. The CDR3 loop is CASSVGLGELNTIYF. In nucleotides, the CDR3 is TGTGCCAGCAGCGTTGGGTTAGGTGAATTGAACACCATATATTTT.

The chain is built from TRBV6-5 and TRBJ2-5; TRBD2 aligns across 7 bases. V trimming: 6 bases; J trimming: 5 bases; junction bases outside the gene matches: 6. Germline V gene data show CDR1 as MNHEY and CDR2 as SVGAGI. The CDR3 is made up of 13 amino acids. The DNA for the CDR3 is TGTGCCAGCAGCTTGCAGGGAGGGGAGACCCAGTACTTC. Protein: CASSLQGGETQYF.

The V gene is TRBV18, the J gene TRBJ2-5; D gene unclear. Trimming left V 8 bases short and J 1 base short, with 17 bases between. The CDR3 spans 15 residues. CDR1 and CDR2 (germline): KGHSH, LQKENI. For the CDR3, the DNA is TGTGCCAGCCGACGGATGGGCAGAAGCCAAGAGACCCAGTACTTC. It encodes CASRRMGRSQETQYF.

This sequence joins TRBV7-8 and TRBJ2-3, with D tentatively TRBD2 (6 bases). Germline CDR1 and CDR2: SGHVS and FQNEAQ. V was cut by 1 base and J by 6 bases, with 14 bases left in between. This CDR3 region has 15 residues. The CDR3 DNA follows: TGTGCCAGCAGCTTAGGGGACTCCGGTAGGGATACGCAGTATTTT. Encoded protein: CASSLGDSGRDTQYF.

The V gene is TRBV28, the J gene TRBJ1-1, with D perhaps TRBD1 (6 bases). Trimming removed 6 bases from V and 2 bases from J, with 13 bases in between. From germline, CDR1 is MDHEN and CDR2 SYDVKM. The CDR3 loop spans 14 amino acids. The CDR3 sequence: CASRRTVRNTEAFF. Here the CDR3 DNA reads TGTGCCAGCAGGAGGACAGTTCGAAACACTGAAGCTTTCTTT.

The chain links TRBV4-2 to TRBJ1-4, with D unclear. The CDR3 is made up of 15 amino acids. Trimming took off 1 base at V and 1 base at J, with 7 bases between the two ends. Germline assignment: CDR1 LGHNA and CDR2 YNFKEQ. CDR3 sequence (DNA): TGTGCCAGCAGCCAAGTGACGTTAACTAATGAAAAACTGTTTTTT. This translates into CASSQVTLTNEKLFF.

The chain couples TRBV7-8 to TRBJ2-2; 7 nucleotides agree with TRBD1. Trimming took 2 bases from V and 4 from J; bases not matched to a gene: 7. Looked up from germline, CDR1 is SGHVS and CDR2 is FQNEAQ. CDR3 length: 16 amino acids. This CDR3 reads CASSLRLGGGTGELFF. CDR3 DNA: TGTGCCAGCAGCTTAAGGCTAGGGGGCGGCACCGGGGAGCTGTTTTTT.

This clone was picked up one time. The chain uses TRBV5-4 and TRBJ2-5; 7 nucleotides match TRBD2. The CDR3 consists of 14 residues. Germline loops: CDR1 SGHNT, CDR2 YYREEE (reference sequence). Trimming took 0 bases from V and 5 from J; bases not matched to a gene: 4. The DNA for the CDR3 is TGTGCCAGCAGCTTGGCCAGGGAGGGGGAGACCCAGTACTTC. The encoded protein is CASSLAREGETQYF.

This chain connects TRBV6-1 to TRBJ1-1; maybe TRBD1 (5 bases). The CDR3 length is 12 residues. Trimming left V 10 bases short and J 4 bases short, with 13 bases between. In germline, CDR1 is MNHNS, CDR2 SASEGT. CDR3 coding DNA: TGTGCCATCCGATTGAGGGGCACTGAAGCTTTCTTT. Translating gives CAIRLRGTEAFF.

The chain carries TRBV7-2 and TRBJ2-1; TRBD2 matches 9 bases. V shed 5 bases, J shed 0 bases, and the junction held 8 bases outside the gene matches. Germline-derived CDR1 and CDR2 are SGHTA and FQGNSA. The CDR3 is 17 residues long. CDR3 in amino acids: CASSPGTSFNSYNEQFF. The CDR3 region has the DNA TGTGCCAGCAGCCCCGGGACTAGCTTCAACTCCTACAATGAGCAGTTCTTC.

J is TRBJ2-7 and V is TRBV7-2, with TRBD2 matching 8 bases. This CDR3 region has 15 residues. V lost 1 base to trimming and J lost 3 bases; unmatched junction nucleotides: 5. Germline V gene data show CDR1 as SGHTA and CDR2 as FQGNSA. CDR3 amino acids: CASSLGTSGNYEQYF. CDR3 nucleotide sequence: TGTGCCAGCAGCTTAGGAACTAGCGGAAACTACGAGCAGTACTTC.

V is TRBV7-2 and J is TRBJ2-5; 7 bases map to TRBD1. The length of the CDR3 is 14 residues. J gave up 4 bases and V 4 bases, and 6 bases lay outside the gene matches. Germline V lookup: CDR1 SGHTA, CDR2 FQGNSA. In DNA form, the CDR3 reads TGTGCCAGCAGCTCCAGGGGGATGGGAGAGACCCAGTACTTC. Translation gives CASSSRGMGETQYF.

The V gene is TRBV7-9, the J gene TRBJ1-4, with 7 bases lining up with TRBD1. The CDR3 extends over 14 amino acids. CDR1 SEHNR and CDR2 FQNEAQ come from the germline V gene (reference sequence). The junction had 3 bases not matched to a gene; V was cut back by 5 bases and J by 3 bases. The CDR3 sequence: CASSPGTANEKLFF. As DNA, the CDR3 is TGTGCCAGCAGCCCCGGGACAGCTAATGAAAAACTGTTTTTT.

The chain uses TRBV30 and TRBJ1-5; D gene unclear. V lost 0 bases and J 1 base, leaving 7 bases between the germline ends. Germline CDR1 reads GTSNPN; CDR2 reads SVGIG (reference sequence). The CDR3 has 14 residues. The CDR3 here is CAWSVSRSNQPQHF. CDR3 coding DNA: TGTGCCTGGAGTGTTTCCAGGAGCAATCAGCCCCAGCATTTT.

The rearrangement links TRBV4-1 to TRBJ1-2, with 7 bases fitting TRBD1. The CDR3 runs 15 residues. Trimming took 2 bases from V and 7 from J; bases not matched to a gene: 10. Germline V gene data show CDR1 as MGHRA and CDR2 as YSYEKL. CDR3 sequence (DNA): TGCGCCAGCAGCCAACGGGGAGACAGGGACTCTGGCTACACCTTC. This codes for CASSQRGDRDSGYTF.

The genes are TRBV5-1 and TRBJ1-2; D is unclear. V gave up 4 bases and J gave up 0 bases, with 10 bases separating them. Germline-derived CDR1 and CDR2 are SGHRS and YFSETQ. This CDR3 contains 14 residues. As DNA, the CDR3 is TGCGCCAGCAGCGCGCGGGGATCTAACTATGGCTACACCTTC. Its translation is CASSARGSNYGYTF.

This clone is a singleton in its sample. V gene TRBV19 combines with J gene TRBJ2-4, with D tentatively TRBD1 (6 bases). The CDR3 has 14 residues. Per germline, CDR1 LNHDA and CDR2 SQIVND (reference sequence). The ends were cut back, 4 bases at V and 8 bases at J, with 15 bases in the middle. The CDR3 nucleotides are TGTGCCAGTAGTACAGACAGGTTCGGGGACATTCAGTACTTC. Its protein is CASSTDRFGDIQYF.

DNA of the CDR3: TGTGCCACCAGCAGAGATAAGGTCGCCCCAGCCGGGGAGCTGTTTTTT. Residues: CATSRDKVAPAGELFF. The chain has TRBV15 and TRBJ2-2; D gene unclear. The CDR3 runs 16 residues. Per the germline V gene, CDR1 is LNHNV and CDR2 is YYDKDF (reference sequence). Trimming stripped 0 bases from V and 6 bases from J, with 14 bases between. Full variable domain (rest looked up from reference TRBV15 and TRBJ2-2): DAMVIQNPRYQVTQFGKPVTLSCSQTLNHNVMYWYQQKSSQAPKLLFHYYDKDFNNEADTPDNFQSRRPNTSFCFLDIRSPGLGDTAMYLCATSRDKVAPAGELFFGEGSRLTVL.

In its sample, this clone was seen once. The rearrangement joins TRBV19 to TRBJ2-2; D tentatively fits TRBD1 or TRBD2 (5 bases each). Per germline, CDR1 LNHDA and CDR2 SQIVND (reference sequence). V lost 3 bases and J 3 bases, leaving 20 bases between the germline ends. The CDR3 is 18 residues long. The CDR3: CASSIRPILGRDTGELFF. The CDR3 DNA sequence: TGTGCCAGTAGTATCCGACCTATCTTGGGGCGGGACACCGGGGAGCTGTTTTTT.

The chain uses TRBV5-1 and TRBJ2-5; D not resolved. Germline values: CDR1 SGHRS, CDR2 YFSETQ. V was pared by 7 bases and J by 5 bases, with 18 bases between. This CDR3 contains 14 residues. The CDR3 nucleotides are TGCGCCAGCTCCATGGGAATGGTGGCTGAGACCCAGTACTTC. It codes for CASSMGMVAETQYF.

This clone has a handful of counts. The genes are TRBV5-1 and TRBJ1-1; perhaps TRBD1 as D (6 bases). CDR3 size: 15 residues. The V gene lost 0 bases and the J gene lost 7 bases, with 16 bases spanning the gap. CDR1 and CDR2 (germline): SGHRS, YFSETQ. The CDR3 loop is CASSLAGQRKLEAFF. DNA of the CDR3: TGCGCCAGCAGCTTGGCCGGACAGCGGAAGCTTGAAGCTTTCTTT.

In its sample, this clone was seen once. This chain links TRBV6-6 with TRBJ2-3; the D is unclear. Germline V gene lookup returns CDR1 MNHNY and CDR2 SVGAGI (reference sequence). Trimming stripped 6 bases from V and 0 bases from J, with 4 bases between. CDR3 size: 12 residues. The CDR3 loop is CASRASTDTQYF. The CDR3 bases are TGTGCCAGCAGGGCTAGCACAGATACGCAGTATTTT.